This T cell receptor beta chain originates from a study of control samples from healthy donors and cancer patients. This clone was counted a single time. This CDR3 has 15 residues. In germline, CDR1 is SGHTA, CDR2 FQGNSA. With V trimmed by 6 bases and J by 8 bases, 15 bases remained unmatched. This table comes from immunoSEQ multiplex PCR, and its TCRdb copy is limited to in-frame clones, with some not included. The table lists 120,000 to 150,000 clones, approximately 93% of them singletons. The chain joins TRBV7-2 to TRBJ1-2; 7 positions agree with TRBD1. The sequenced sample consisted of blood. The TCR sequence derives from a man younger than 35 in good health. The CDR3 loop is CASSTARRGLTGYTF. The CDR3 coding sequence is TGTGCCAGCAGTACAGCTCGTAGGGGGCTGACGGGCTACACCTTC.